The clone carrying this T cell receptor beta chain has a handful of counts. Its target is not known. Primers used in a second PCR of roughly 6 to 12 cycles were a sample-barcoded 5' primer and a J-beta primer mix. Each CDR3 protein gets one entry after TCRdb re-called the 5' RACE reads with MiXCR. The table lists about 1 million distinct CDR3 sequences, 20% to 25% of them singletons. The data were taken from a study of blood T cells in healthy people across ages. Findings and limits, study-wide: It was held that the diversity estimates obtained from one million T cells were underestimates. Both naive CD4+ cell counts and diversity were greater in long-lived donors than in aged donors.

A further study also used this sample, focusing on T cells of mothers and their children. From that report: A few healthy Caucasian mothers, along with their six children, were the donors. Each mother yielded more than 8 million TCR beta CDR3 reads. Each child yielded some 3 million reads.

The source material was blood. The TCR originated in a girl under 10 years old in good health.

Written as DNA, the CDR3 is TGTGCCAGCAGTTTAACGCCCCGGGGAACCTACGAGCAGTACTTC. This encodes CASSLTPRGTYEQYF. The chain carries TRBV27 and TRBJ2-7, with a possible D match to TRBD2 (5 bases). Germline CDR1 MNHEY, CDR2 SMNVEV (reference sequence). The CDR3 has 15 residues. Trimming cost V 2 bases and J 2 bases, with 13 bases left between them.